This T cell receptor (beta chain) was recorded in a study of blood T cell repertoires in COVID-19. Study-wide context: Some COVID-19 samples were acute and others convalescent; all came from the United States, Italy and Spain. Sources were T cells, B-cell-depleted T cells, or PBMCs; the material itself was cDNA or gDNA.

Per the original methods: Amplified reference gene primers provided the basis for estimating nucleated cell counts. Measured with immunoSEQ multiplex PCR; TCRdb has only the in-frame clones, and not every one. V and J calls and clone size are copied from that table; D and trimming were computed from the DNA. The repertoire has around 270,000 clones, about 89% of them found once; the top ten carry around 0.84%. Comments on this clone: The DNA is omitted, as the CDR3 cannot be located on it reliably, and the CDR3 follows TCRdb's listing.

16 amino acids form the CDR3, both terminal residues included. Germline-derived CDR1 and CDR2 are MDHEN and SYDVKM. The sequenced sample consisted of peripheral blood. The receptor was derived from a young man with acute or convalescent COVID-19. This chain uses TRBV28 with TRBJ1-1; the tabulated D call, TRBD1, remains unverified against the DNA. The CDR3 reads CASSSSGQGIYTEAFF.